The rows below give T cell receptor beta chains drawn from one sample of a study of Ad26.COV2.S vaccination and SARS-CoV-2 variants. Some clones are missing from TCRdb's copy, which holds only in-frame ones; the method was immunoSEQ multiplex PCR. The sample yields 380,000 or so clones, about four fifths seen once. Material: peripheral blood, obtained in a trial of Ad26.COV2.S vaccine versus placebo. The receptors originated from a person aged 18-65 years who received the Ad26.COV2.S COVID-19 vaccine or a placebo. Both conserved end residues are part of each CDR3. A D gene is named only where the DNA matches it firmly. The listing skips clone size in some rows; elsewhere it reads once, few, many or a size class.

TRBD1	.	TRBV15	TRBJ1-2	CATSDTDRAPYGYTF	TGTGCCACCAGCGATACTGACAGGGCCCCCTATGGCTACACCTTC
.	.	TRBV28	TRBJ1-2	CASSTGPGGWGYTF	TGTGCCAGCAGTACCGGGCCGGGAGGTTGGGGCTACACCTTC
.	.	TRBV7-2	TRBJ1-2	CASSPTNRQGGYTF	TGTGCCAGCAGCCCAACCAACCGGCAGGGTGGCTACACCTTC
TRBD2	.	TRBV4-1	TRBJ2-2	CASSQDPREGRAGELFF	TGCGCCAGCAGCCAAGATCCGAGGGAGGGCCGCGCCGGGGAGCTGTTTTTT
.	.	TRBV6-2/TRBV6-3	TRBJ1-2	CASSRDGTYGYTF	TGTGCCAGCAGCCGGGACGGAACCTATGGCTACACCTTC
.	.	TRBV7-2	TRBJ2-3	CASSHPPGGWDTQYF	TGTGCCAGCAGCCATCCCCCAGGGGGGTGGGATACGCAGTATTTT
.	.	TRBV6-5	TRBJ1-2	CASSLNRDKYGYTF	TGTGCCAGCAGTTTAAACAGGGATAAGTATGGCTACACCTTC
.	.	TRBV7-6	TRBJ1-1	CASSLIQAANTEAFF	TGTGCCAGCAGCTTAATCCAGGCGGCGAACACTGAAGCTTTCTTT
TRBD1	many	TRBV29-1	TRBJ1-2	CSVYRDRVGYTF	TGCAGCGTTTACCGGGACAGGGTAGGCTACACCTTC
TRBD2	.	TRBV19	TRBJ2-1	CASSIRRLAGGFNEQFF	TGTGCCAGTAGTATACGCCGCCTAGCGGGGGGTTTCAATGAGCAGTTCTTC
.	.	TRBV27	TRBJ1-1	CASSFNSLTEAFF	TGTGCCAGCAGTTTCAACAGCCTAACTGAAGCTTTCTTT
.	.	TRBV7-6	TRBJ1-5	CASSTGLNQPQHF	TGTGCCAGCAGCACAGGCCTTAATCAGCCCCAGCATTTT
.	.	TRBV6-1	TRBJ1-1	CASSEWGAGNTEAFF	TGTGCCAGCAGTGAGTGGGGAGCTGGGAACACTGAAGCTTTCTTT
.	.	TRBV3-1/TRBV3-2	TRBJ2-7	CASSLSSTGTPYEQYF	TGTGCCAGCAGCCTCTCTTCTACAGGGACACCCTACGAGCAGTACTTC
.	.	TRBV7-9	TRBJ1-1	CASSSGRMNTEAFF	TGTGCCAGCAGCTCCGGACGGATGAACACTGAAGCTTTCTTT
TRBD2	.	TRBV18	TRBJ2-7	CASSPSGRVGYEQYF	TGTGCCAGCTCACCAAGCGGGAGGGTAGGGTACGAGCAGTACTTC